A selection of T cell receptor beta chains follows, all from one sample in a study of response to subunit inactivated influenza vaccine. A single record per CDR3 protein comes from TCRdb applying MiXCR to the RT-PCR reads. The sample consists of roughly 540,000 distinct CDR3 sequences, around 21% of them appearing once. These data are also associated with another study on T cells expressing NK-cell markers.

This specimen was CD4+ T cells sorted from PBMCs, taken about 12 days after vaccination. The receptor source for this set is a man aged 45-60 years who received an inactivated influenza vaccine. The CDR3 runs from the conserved cysteine through the conserved F or W. D genes are given only for firm matches. Clone size, where shown, is once, few, many, or a class for clones that have expanded.

many | TRBJ2-5 | 12 | NA | TRBV29-1 | TGCAGCGTTGCAGGCGCTCAAGAGACCCAGTACTTC | CSVAGAQETQYF
NA | TRBJ1-6 | 16 | NA | TRBV6-5 | TGTGCCAGCAGTTACTCTAAGAGGGGGAGGAATTCACCCCTCCACTTT | CASSYSKRGRNSPLHF
NA | TRBJ2-5 | 12 | NA | TRBV10-3 | TGTGCCATCGGACGAAACCAAGAGACCCAGTACTTC | CAIGRNQETQYF
few | TRBJ2-3 | 16 | NA | TRBV5-1 | TGCGCCAGCAGCCCGATCAGAAGCTTGACCGCAGATACGCAGTATTTT | CASSPIRSLTADTQYF
many | TRBJ2-2 | 12 | NA | TRBV3-1 | TGTGCCAGCAGCCTTTCGAGCGGGGAGCTGTTTTTT | CASSLSSGELFF
NA | TRBJ2-3 | 13 | NA | TRBV7-2 | TGTGCCAGCAGCCCGCCGGTGGCAGATACGCAGTATTTT | CASSPPVADTQYF
NA | TRBJ1-1 | 13 | NA | TRBV11-2 | TGTGCCAGCAGCTTAGAGGGACGGAATGAAGCTTTCTTT | CASSLEGRNEAFF
NA | TRBJ2-1 | 16 | NA | TRBV5-1 | TGCGCCAGCAGCTCGATACAGACCAGCTCCTACAATGAGCAGTTCTTC | CASSSIQTSSYNEQFF
few | TRBJ2-1 | 12 | TRBD2 | TRBV28 | TGTGCCAGCAGTCCCTTAGCGGGAGGCAGGCACTTC | CASSPLAGGRHF
few | TRBJ2-3 | 15 | TRBD1 | TRBV7-7 | TGTGCCAGCAGCACGGGACAGGGGGGCCCAGATACGCAGTATTTT | CASSTGQGGPDTQYF
few | TRBJ2-1 | 15 | TRBD2 | TRBV6-2/TRBV6-3 | TGTGCCAGCAGGCCCCGGGGGGTCGCCTACAATGAGCAGTTCTTC | CASRPRGVAYNEQFF
NA | TRBJ1-1 | 14 | NA | TRBV7-2 | TGTGCCAGCAGCCGCAGCATCGGGGTCTCTGAAGCTTTCTTT | CASSRSIGVSEAFF
many | TRBJ2-3 | 16 | NA | TRBV7-8 | TGTGCCAGCAGCCGACGACAAGGGGGACGCAGTGATACGCAGTATTTT | CASSRRQGGRSDTQYF
few | TRBJ2-3 | 15 | TRBD1 | TRBV5-1 | TGCGCCAGCAGTTTACAGGGGTTTAGCACAGATACGCAGTATTTT | CASSLQGFSTDTQYF
few | TRBJ1-1 | 12 | NA | TRBV6-2/TRBV6-3 | TGTGCCAGCAGTTACACGGGACTTGAAGCTTTCTTT | CASSYTGLEAFF
many | TRBJ2-5 | 15 | TRBD1 | TRBV20-1 | TGCAGTGCTAAAGACAGGGAATGGTATCTAGAGACCCAGTACTTC | CSAKDREWYLETQYF
NA | TRBJ1-4 | 15 | TRBD1 | TRBV5-6 | TGTGCCAGCAGCCGGACCCGGGACAGCGGTGAAAAACTGTTTTTT | CASSRTRDSGEKLFF
NA | TRBJ2-3 | 15 | TRBD1 | TRBV5-6 | TGTGCCAGCAGCTCCGGGACAGACTCCACAGATACGCAGTATTTT | CASSSGTDSTDTQYF
NA | TRBJ2-1 | 16 | TRBD2 | TRBV19 | TGTGCCAGTAGTATACGGGGGACTAGAATCCCACGGGAGCAGTTCTTC | CASSIRGTRIPREQFF
few | TRBJ2-5 | 12 | NA | TRBV2 | TGTGCCAGCATCGGAGTCCAAGAGACCCAGTACTTC | CASIGVQETQYF
NA | TRBJ2-3 | 20 | TRBD2 | TRBV20-1 | TGCAGTGCTAGAGAAGAGGAACTAGCGGGAGGGCCGTACTTCACAGATACGCAGTATTTT | CSAREEELAGGPYFTDTQYF
NA | TRBJ2-3 | 11 | NA | TRBV7-2 | TGTGCCAGCAGCAATTTAGATACGCAGTATTTT | CASSNLDTQYF